This paragraph covers one T cell receptor beta chain sequence. The target antigen is unknown. These data come from a study of T cells after posttransplantation cyclophosphamide. General study points: Later blood repertoires were often dominated by clones from the donor CD8+ memory compartment. TRB overlap between skin or GI tissue T cells and blood was limited. TRB clonality was highly associated with recipient CMV seropositivity and reactivation.

Busulfan-fludarabine conditioning, marrow transplant, and cyclophosphamide on days +3 and +4 were administered. The CDR3 is 11 amino acids. Unmatched junction bases numbered 3, after V lost 6 bases and J lost 5 bases. Germline V gene sequence: CDR1 DFQATT, CDR2 SNEGSKA (reference sequence). Some clones are missing from TCRdb's copy, which holds only in-frame ones; the method was immunoSEQ multiplex PCR. The data contain about 36,000 clones, about three quarters of them singletons. This TCR was recovered from a female patient aged 40-49 years who received an allogeneic stem cell transplant from a related donor, was CMV-positive, and had no GVHD. Some T cells may be provided by the graft donor. This specimen consisted of CD4+ T cells sorted from blood, obtained roughly 2,000 days after a stem cell transplant with posttransplant cyclophosphamide. V and J are TRBV20-1 and TRBJ2-7; 8 nucleotides line up with TRBD1. CDR3 in DNA: TGCAGTGCCTGGACAGGGCACGAGCAGTACTTC. This sequence encodes CSAWTGHEQYF.